The 4 T cell receptor beta chains reported below all come from one sample, sequenced in a study of Ad26.COV2.S vaccination and SARS-CoV-2 variants. Using immunoSEQ multiplex PCR, the repertoire was profiled, and TCRdb retains in-frame clones only, with some absent. The table shows around 350,000 clones, with about 91% occurring only once. Source: peripheral blood, taken after recovery from COVID-19. The receptors here all came from a human donor who had recovered from COVID-19.

This chain joins TRBV24-1 and TRBJ2-1; possible D gene TRBD2, 7 bases. The V gene's germline CDR1 is KGHDR and CDR2 SFDVKD. V shed 1 base and J shed 6 bases, with 15 bases lying between them. The CDR3 has 16 amino acids. Written as DNA, the CDR3 is TGTGCCACCAGTGATTTTAGGGGGGGTTTAGGCAATGAGCAGTTCTTC. Amino acid sequence: CATSDFRGGLGNEQFF.

V is TRBV9 and J is TRBJ2-5, with D perhaps TRBD1 or TRBD2 (6 bases each). V was pared by 7 bases and J by 7 bases, with 17 bases between. CDR1 and CDR2 from the germline V gene are SGDLS and YYNGEE. The CDR3 extends over 13 amino acids. The CDR3 sequence is CASGGPTQGTQYF. In nucleotides, the CDR3 is TGTGCCAGCGGGGGGCCAACCCAGGGGACCCAGTACTTC.

The genes are TRBV4-3 and TRBJ1-1; D not resolved. The length of the CDR3 is 14 residues. CDR1 is LGHNA, CDR2 YSLEER, per germline. V lost 0 bases and J lost 3, with 8 bases in between. CDR3 loop: CASSQDVTYTEAFF. The CDR3 nucleotides are TGCGCCAGCAGCCAAGATGTGACTTACACTGAAGCTTTCTTT.

The chain carries TRBV27 and TRBJ1-5; D remains ambiguous. The CDR3 consists of 14 residues. CDR1 is MNHEY and CDR2 is SMNVEV in the germline V gene (reference sequence). Trimming cost V 3 bases and J 3 bases, with 9 bases left between them. In nucleotides, the CDR3 is TGTGCCAGCAGTTTTGACGGAAACAATCAGCCCCAGCATTTT. It yields the protein CASSFDGNNQPQHF.